Listed below are T cell receptor beta chains from one sample, sequenced in a study of OX40 agonist ivuxolimab in advanced cancers. The data were produced by immunoSEQ multiplex PCR, yet TCRdb's version contains in-frame clones alone and is incomplete. The sample includes about 90,000 clones, about nine tenths of them seen just once. The sequences come from CD4+ or CD8+ T cells sorted from blood, collected in a trial of the OX40 agonist ivuxolimab. Receptor source: an adult with an advanced solid tumor such as melanoma, head and neck, liver or kidney cancer. Each CDR3 is given with its conserved first and last residue. A D gene is named only where the DNA matches it firmly. Clone size is given for some rows only: seen once, a few or many times, or a class if the clone is expanded.

V: TRBV28
J: TRBJ2-7
D: NA
size: once
DNA: TGTGCCAGCAGCTCCGGGGGGCCCCCCGCGTGGGAGCAGTACTTC
CDR3: CASSSGGPPAWEQYF

V: TRBV7-2
J: TRBJ2-1
D: TRBD2
size: NA
DNA: TGTGCCAGCAGCGTAGCCGGGACTAGCGTAAATGAGCAGTTCTTC
CDR3: CASSVAGTSVNEQFF

V: TRBV4-1
J: TRBJ1-4
D: TRBD1
size: NA
DNA: TGCGCCAGCAGCCAGGGGGGTACAGGGGAGAAGAATGAAAAACTGTTTTTT
CDR3: CASSQGGTGEKNEKLFF

V: TRBV19
J: TRBJ2-5
D: TRBD1
size: NA
DNA: TGTGCCACCGCATCTCCGGGACAGGGATTAGAGACCCAGTACTTC
CDR3: CATASPGQGLETQYF

V: TRBV29-1
J: TRBJ2-1
D: TRBD2
size: once
DNA: TGCAGCGTTGTTAGGACTAGCGGTTACAATGAGCAGTTCTTC
CDR3: CSVVRTSGYNEQFF

V: TRBV4-3
J: TRBJ1-5
D: TRBD1
size: NA
DNA: TGCGCCAGCAGCCAGGAACCAGGGGGAAATCAGCCCCAGCATTTT
CDR3: CASSQEPGGNQPQHF

V: TRBV14
J: TRBJ2-3
D: TRBD2
size: NA
DNA: TGTGCCAGCAGCCAAGATCGGAGTAGCGGGGGCTCCACAGATACGCAGTATTTT
CDR3: CASSQDRSSGGSTDTQYF

V: TRBV27
J: TRBJ1-5
D: NA
size: NA
DNA: TGTGCCAGCAGCCAAACTTGGGATCAGCCCCAGCATTTT
CDR3: CASSQTWDQPQHF

V: TRBV6-4
J: TRBJ2-2
D: NA
size: NA
DNA: TGTGCCAGCAGTGTTGAGGACACCTCCACCGGGGAGCTGTTTTTT
CDR3: CASSVEDTSTGELFF

V: TRBV4-1
J: TRBJ2-7
D: TRBD2
size: few
DNA: TGCGCCAGCAGTTACACTCCGGGACTAGGTTCCTACGAGCAGTACTTC
CDR3: CASSYTPGLGSYEQYF

V: TRBV6-1
J: TRBJ2-7
D: TRBD2
size: NA
DNA: TGTGCCAGCAGTCCGGGGGGGCCCTACGAGCAGTACTTC
CDR3: CASSPGGPYEQYF

V: TRBV27
J: TRBJ2-4
D: NA
size: NA
DNA: TGTGCCAGCAGTTTACAGGGAATAAAAAACATTCAGTACTTC
CDR3: CASSLQGIKNIQYF

V: TRBV6-5
J: TRBJ2-3
D: NA
size: NA
DNA: NA
CDR3: CASSSSADTQYF

V: TRBV21-1
J: TRBJ2-1
D: NA
size: NA
DNA: TGTGCCAGCAGCTCGTGGACTAGCCGGAGCTCCTACAATGAGCAGTTCTTC
CDR3: CASSSWTSRSSYNEQFF

V: TRBV6-6
J: TRBJ2-7
D: NA
size: NA
DNA: TGTGCCAGCAGTTACCCCCCCAGGATCTACGAGCAGTACTTC
CDR3: CASSYPPRIYEQYF